This T cell receptor (beta chain) was sequenced for a study of blood T cell repertoires in COVID-19. Here immunoSEQ multiplex PCR was the method, and the copy in TCRdb shows in-frame clones only, minus some. The table lists 230,000 or so clones, around 88% of them singletons. This clone was seen a handful of times. CDR1 LNHDA and CDR2 SQIVND come from the germline V gene (reference sequence). Trimming at V came to 5 bases and at J to 3 bases, leaving 3 bases not matched to a gene. This CDR3 is 14 amino acids long. The sequenced sample was PBMCs or T cells enriched from blood (not recorded which). V and J are TRBV19 and TRBJ2-2; 7 bases line up with TRBD1. The TCR comes from a woman in her 50s with acute COVID-19. CDR3 sequence reads: CASSLQGDTGELFF. The DNA for the CDR3 is TGTGCCAGTAGTTTGCAGGGGGACACCGGGGAGCTGTTTTTT.